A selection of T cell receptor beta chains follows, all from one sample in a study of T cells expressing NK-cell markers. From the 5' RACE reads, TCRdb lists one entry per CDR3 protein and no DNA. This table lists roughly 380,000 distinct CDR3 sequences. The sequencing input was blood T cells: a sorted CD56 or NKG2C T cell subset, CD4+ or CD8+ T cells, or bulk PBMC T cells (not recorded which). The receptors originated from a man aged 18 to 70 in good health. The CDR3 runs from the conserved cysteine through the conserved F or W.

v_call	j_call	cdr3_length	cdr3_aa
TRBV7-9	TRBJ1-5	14	CASRGTGINQPQHF
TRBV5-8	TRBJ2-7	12	CASSSPGDEQYF
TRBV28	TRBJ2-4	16	CASSSLLRQGVNIQYF
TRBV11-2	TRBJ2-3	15	CASSFSLEGTDTQYF
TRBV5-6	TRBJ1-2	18	CASSLGRDISRGAYGYTF
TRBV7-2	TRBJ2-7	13	CASSSVGTSATYF
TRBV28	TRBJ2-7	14	CAVTSGTGSYEQYF
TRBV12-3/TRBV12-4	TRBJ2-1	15	CASSRRGAPWNEQFF
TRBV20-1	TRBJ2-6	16	CSARDDRTGRANVLTF
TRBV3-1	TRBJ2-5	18	CASSRRGQAGGGQETQYF
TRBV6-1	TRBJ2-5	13	CASRIGQQETQYF
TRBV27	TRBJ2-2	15	CASSFLQGAIGELFF
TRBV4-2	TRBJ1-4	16	CASSLNRDFTNEKLFF
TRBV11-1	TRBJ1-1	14	CASSLASFNREAFF
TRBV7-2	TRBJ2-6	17	CASSFQGFGTGANVLTF
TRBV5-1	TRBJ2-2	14	CASSRGLDAGELFF
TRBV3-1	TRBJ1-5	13	CASSRGQDQPQHF
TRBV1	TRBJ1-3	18	CTSRVKGQPERSGNTIYF
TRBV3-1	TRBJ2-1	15	CASSDRPGGPDEQFF
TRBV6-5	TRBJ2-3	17	CASSYDARGGGTDTQYF
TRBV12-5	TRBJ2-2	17	CASGLVSWRGHTGELFF
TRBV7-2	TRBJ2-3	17	CASSLAARGGPPDTQYF
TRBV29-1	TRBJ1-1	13	CSVRAAGNTEAFF
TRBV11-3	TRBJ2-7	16	CASSFAGLAGGYEQYF
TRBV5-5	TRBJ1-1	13	CASSLGYREGAFF
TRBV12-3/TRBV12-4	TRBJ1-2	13	CASRSDNNYGYTF
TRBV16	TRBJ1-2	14	CASSQSLGAYGYTF
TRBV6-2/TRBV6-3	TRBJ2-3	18	CASSYSRTGGKGTDTQYF
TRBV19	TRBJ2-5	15	CASKNRGRGQETQYF